Listed here is a single TCR beta chain. The data belong to a study of blood T cell repertoires in COVID-19. Overall study context: Samples of COVID-19 (acute and convalescent) were obtained from the United States, Italy and Spain.

J was trimmed by 6 bases and V by 4 bases; bases with no gene match: 2. Per germline, CDR1 MNHEY and CDR2 SMNVEV (reference sequence). CDR3 length: 14 residues. As originally analysed: Reference gene primer amplification gave estimated nucleated cell counts. TCRdb's copy holds only in-frame clones and misses some; the assay was immunoSEQ multiplex PCR. Clone size and the V and J calls come from that table; the DNA yielded D and trimming. Of 170,000 or so clones detected, roughly 90% appear once; the ten largest clones hold 0.5% to 0.65%. The V call is TRBV27, the J call TRBJ1-6; 8 bases align to TRBD1. This sequence originates from a middle-aged man with acute or convalescent COVID-19. The sequenced sample consisted of peripheral blood. The CDR3 reads CASSSGGGNSPLHF. The CDR3 DNA reads as TGTGCCAGCAGTTCAGGGGGCGGTAATTCACCCCTCCACTTT.